This passage covers 13 T cell receptor beta chains from one sample sequenced in a study of T cell responses to AZD1222 COVID-19 vaccine (dated by TCRdb to the early 2020s). The time point label on this specimen signifies: baseline before first vaccination. The treatment or condition label for this specimen denotes: meningococcal conjugate vaccine given as trial control. Libraries were prepared through the immunoSEQ multiplex PCR assay. TCRdb stores this immuneACCESS table with in-frame sequences only. Part of the clones is absent; in the studies checked, under half of the shortfall reflects unresolved V genes, and no reason is known for the rest. Counted in this sample were about 140,000 clones; about 92% of them appeared once. In total, the top ten clones hold around 0.85% of the sample. The material sequenced was peripheral blood, taken on day 0 of MenACWY control vaccination. The receptor source for this set is an adult in good health.

The chain recombines TRBV6-4 with TRBJ2-6; the D is unclear. The CDR3 has 14 residues. The V gene's germline CDR1 is MRHNA and CDR2 SNTAGT. V lost 3 bases to trimming and J lost 0 bases, with 3 bases between them. In nucleotides, the CDR3 is TGTGCCAGCAGTGAGATCTCTGGGGCCAACGTCCTGACTTTC. This sequence encodes CASSEISGANVLTF.

This chain uses TRBV3-1 (or the pseudogene TRBV3-2) with TRBJ2-1, with TRBD2 as a possible D gene (6 bases). CDR1 is LGHDT and CDR2 is YNNKEL in the germline V gene (reference sequence). This CDR3 is built from 11 residues. The germline V and J ends were trimmed by 4 bases and 11 bases, with 9 bases remaining between them. The CDR3 sequence: CASSLGLQQFF. DNA for the CDR3: TGTGCCAGCAGCCTTGGACTACAGCAGTTCTTC.

The chain links TRBV3-1 (or the pseudogene TRBV3-2) to TRBJ1-5, with no clear D. The CDR3 loop spans 13 amino acids. The ends were cut back, 0 bases at V and 1 base at J, with 1 base in the middle. Germline CDR1 is LGHDT and CDR2 is YNNKEL (reference sequence). The CDR3 DNA reads as TGTGCCAGCAGCCAAGAAAGCAATCAGCCCCAGCATTTT. Protein product: CASSQESNQPQHF.

This rearrangement joins TRBV19 to TRBJ1-3; possible D gene TRBD1, 5 bases. In germline, CDR1 is LNHDA, CDR2 SQIVND (reference sequence). CDR3 length equals 16 residues. The V end was cut by 5 bases, the J end by 0 bases, with 14 bases between. The DNA for the CDR3 is TGTGCCAGTAGTCGACGCCGGGGGGGCTCTGGAAACACCATATATTTT. Translated, it gives CASSRRRGGSGNTIYF.

The chain joins TRBV19 to TRBJ2-1, with 13 bases aligning to TRBD2. The CDR3 runs to 15 residues. In germline, CDR1 is LNHDA, CDR2 SQIVND (reference sequence). V shed 5 bases, J shed 6 bases, and the junction held 4 bases outside the gene matches. The CDR3 reads CASSVLAGGANEQFF. The DNA for the CDR3 is TGTGCCAGTAGTGTACTAGCGGGAGGGGCCAATGAGCAGTTCTTC.

The chain joins TRBV6-2 or TRBV6-3 to TRBJ2-7; D gene ambiguous. The CDR3 has 13 residues. Deletions cut 3 bases from V and 0 bases from J, with 6 bases between. Germline V gene sequence: CDR1 MNHEY, CDR2 SVGEGT. The CDR3 DNA reads TGTGCCAGCAGTTATCGGAGCTCCTACGAGCAGTACTTC. This gives the protein CASSYRSSYEQYF.

The chain recombines TRBV6-1 with TRBJ1-6; D unresolved. CDR3 length: 15 amino acids. Germline V CDR1 and CDR2: MNHNS, SASEGT. Trimming left V 0 bases short and J 7 bases short, with 10 bases between. CDR3 bases: TGTGCCAGCAGTGAAGCAATGGTTATGAATTCACCCCTCCACTTT. Encoded protein: CASSEAMVMNSPLHF.

The chain couples TRBV5-1 to TRBJ2-1; no firm D call. V lost 6 bases and J 7 bases, leaving 11 bases between the germline ends. In germline, CDR1 is SGHRS, CDR2 YFSETQ. The CDR3 has 12 amino acids. DNA for the CDR3: TGCGCCAGCAACTCGGGTTGGAATGAGCAGTTCTTC. Protein: CASNSGWNEQFF.

This clone has a single count. The rearrangement links TRBV29-1 to TRBJ1-1; weak D call: TRBD1 (5 bases). V gave up 5 bases and J gave up 4 bases, with 11 bases separating them. The CDR3 runs to 12 residues. Germline V gene lookup returns CDR1 SQVTM and CDR2 ANQGSEA. The CDR3 DNA follows: TGCAGCGTTCAGGGCGTCTCCACTGAAGCTTTCTTT. Protein product: CSVQGVSTEAFF.

This rearrangement joins TRBV2 to TRBJ1-1; the D is unclear. CDR3 size: 14 residues. V lost 5 bases and J lost 0, with 10 bases in between. The germline CDR1 and CDR2 sequences are SNHLY and FYNNEI. CDR3 DNA: TGTGCCAGCAGTTATCGGACCCTGAACACTGAAGCTTTCTTT. It is translated as CASSYRTLNTEAFF. Variable domain in full (rest from reference TRBV2 and TRBJ1-1): EPEVTQTPSHQVTQMGQEVILRCVPISNHLYFYWYRQILGQKVEFLVSFYNNEISEKSEIFDDQFSVERPDGSNFTLKIRSTKLEDSAMYFCASSYRTLNTEAFFGQGTRLTVV.

The V and J genes are TRBV6-5 and TRBJ1-2; 10 positions agree with TRBD1. V gave up 6 bases and J gave up 7 bases; unmatched junction bases: 11. This CDR3 comprises 15 residues. Germline V gene data show CDR1 as MNHEY and CDR2 as SVGAGI. The CDR3 sequence is CASRALGQGVFGYTF. The CDR3 DNA reads TGTGCCAGCAGAGCCCTTGGACAGGGGGTGTTTGGCTACACCTTC.

The rearrangement joins TRBV14 to TRBJ2-2; no clear D gene. Germline V CDR1 and CDR2: SGHDN, FVKESK. The CDR3 runs to 14 residues. The V end was cut by 0 bases, the J end by 2 bases, with 4 bases between. The CDR3 DNA reads TGTGCCAGCAGCCAAGATTACAACACCGGGGAGCTGTTTTTT. Its translation: CASSQDYNTGELFF.

This chain links TRBV6-5 with TRBJ1-3; the D is unclear. The CDR3 is 11 amino acids. Germline values: CDR1 MNHEY, CDR2 SVGAGI. V was pared by 6 bases and J by 4 bases, with 4 bases between. The CDR3 nucleotides read TGTGCCAGCAGAGAGGGAAACACCATATATTTT. It codes for CASREGNTIYF.